This TCR beta chain was captured in a study of T cell responses to AZD1222 COVID-19 vaccine. CDR1 MNHNY and CDR2 SVGAGI come from the germline V gene (reference sequence). The CDR3 sequence is 13 residues long. J was trimmed by 5 bases and V by 6 bases; bases with no gene match: 6. Some clones are missing from TCRdb's copy, which holds only in-frame ones; the method was immunoSEQ multiplex PCR. In the table there are around 170,000 clones, about 91% of which are singletons. The receptor comes from an adult who received the AZD1222 COVID-19 vaccine. The sequencing used peripheral blood, collected 28 days after the second AZD1222 dose. The chain couples TRBV6-6 to TRBJ2-5, with 7 bases identical to TRBD1. CDR3 in DNA: TGTGCCAGCAGGGAAGGGACAGTCGAGACCCAGTACTTC. Amino acid sequence: CASREGTVETQYF.